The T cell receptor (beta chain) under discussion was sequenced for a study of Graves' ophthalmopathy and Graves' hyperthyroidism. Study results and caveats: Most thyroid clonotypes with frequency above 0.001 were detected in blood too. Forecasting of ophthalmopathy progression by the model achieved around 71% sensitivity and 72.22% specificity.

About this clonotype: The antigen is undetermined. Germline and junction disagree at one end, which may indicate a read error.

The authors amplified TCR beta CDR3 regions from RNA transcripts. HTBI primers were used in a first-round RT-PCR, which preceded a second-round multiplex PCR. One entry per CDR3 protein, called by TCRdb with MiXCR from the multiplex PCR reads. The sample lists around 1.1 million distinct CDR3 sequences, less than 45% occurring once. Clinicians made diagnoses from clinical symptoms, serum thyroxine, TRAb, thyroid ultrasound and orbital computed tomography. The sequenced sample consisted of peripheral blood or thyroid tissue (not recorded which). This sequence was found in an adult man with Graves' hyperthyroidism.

The CDR3 region has the DNA TGTGCCAGCAGGTCGGGACTTCAAGAGACCCAGTACTTC. Protein: CASRSGLQETQYF. The J gene is TRBJ2-5, the V gene TRBV10-2; TRBD2 might be the D (6 bases). The CDR3 has 13 amino acids. CDR1 is WSHSY, CDR2 SAAADI, per germline.